This is a list of T cell receptor beta chains from one sample in a study of blood T cell repertoires in COVID-19. Profiled with immunoSEQ multiplex PCR; TCRdb holds only in-frame clones, not every one. The data hold 400,000 to 450,000 clones, with about nine tenths observed a single time. Sequencing was carried out using PBMCs or T cells enriched from blood (not recorded which). These receptors were obtained from a man aged 18-30 years who had recovered from COVID-19. CDR3s include the opening cysteine and the closing phenylalanine or tryptophan. The D gene is left open where the match is weak. Rows give clone size only sometimes, using once, few, many, or a class for an expanded clone.

TRBV28	TRBD1	NA	TRBJ1-5	TGTGCCAGCAGTTTTACAGGGGTTGGGCAGCCCCAGCATTTT	CASSFTGVGQPQHF
TRBV7-9	NA	NA	TRBJ1-2	TGTGCCAGCAGCTTAGGATCCGGGTCTAACTATGGCTACACCTTC	CASSLGSGSNYGYTF
TRBV12-3/TRBV12-4	NA	once	TRBJ1-2	TGTGCCAGCAACCCTGGCGGCTATGGCTACACCTTC	CASNPGGYGYTF
TRBV27	TRBD1	NA	TRBJ2-5	TGTGCCAGCAGTCCGACAGGGGGCTACTTGGAGACCCAGTACTTC	CASSPTGGYLETQYF
TRBV5-1	NA	NA	TRBJ2-7	TGCGCCAGCGGCGGGGGCAGTCGTATTAGCGAGCAGTACTTC	CASGGGSRISEQYF
TRBV2	NA	NA	TRBJ2-2	TGTGCCAGCAGACCAACTAGCTTGGGCACCGGGGAGCTGTTTTTT	CASRPTSLGTGELFF
TRBV10-3	TRBD1	NA	TRBJ1-2	TGTGCCACCTGGGACAGGGGGGAAGGCTACACCTTC	CATWDRGEGYTF
TRBV6-5	NA	NA	TRBJ1-1	TGTGCCAGCAGCTCTTTGGGGCGCGGGATTACTGAAGCTTTCTTT	CASSSLGRGITEAFF
TRBV27	NA	NA	TRBJ2-1	TGTGCCAGCAGAGCCGGGACTCCCGGGGTCAATGAGCAGTTCTTC	CASRAGTPGVNEQFF
TRBV28	NA	NA	TRBJ1-3	TGTGCCAGCAGTGGAGGACGGATCTCTGGAAACACCATATATTTT	CASSGGRISGNTIYF
TRBV20-1	NA	NA	TRBJ1-2	TGCAGTGCTAGTCGGCTCAAGACAGGAGCCTATGGCTACACCTTC	CSASRLKTGAYGYTF
TRBV11-2	TRBD2	NA	TRBJ2-1	TGTGCCAGCAGCACAAGGACTAGCGGGGGGGATGAGCAGTTCTTC	CASSTRTSGGDEQFF
TRBV3-1/TRBV3-2	TRBD1	NA	TRBJ1-2	TGTGCCAGCAGCCCCGGGACAGCCTATGGCTACACCTTC	CASSPGTAYGYTF
TRBV9	TRBD2	NA	TRBJ2-2	TGTGCCAGCAGCGCTAGCGGGGCCGGGGAGCTGTTTTTT	CASSASGAGELFF
TRBV18	NA	NA	TRBJ2-1	TGTGCCAGCTCACCACAGAAGAAGCGGAAGTTAACCTACAATGAGCAGTTCTTC	CASSPQKKRKLTYNEQFF
TRBV19	TRBD1	NA	TRBJ1-5	TGTGCCACCAAGCATGGTGGACAGGGGGCCTATCAGCCCCAGCATTTT	CATKHGGQGAYQPQHF